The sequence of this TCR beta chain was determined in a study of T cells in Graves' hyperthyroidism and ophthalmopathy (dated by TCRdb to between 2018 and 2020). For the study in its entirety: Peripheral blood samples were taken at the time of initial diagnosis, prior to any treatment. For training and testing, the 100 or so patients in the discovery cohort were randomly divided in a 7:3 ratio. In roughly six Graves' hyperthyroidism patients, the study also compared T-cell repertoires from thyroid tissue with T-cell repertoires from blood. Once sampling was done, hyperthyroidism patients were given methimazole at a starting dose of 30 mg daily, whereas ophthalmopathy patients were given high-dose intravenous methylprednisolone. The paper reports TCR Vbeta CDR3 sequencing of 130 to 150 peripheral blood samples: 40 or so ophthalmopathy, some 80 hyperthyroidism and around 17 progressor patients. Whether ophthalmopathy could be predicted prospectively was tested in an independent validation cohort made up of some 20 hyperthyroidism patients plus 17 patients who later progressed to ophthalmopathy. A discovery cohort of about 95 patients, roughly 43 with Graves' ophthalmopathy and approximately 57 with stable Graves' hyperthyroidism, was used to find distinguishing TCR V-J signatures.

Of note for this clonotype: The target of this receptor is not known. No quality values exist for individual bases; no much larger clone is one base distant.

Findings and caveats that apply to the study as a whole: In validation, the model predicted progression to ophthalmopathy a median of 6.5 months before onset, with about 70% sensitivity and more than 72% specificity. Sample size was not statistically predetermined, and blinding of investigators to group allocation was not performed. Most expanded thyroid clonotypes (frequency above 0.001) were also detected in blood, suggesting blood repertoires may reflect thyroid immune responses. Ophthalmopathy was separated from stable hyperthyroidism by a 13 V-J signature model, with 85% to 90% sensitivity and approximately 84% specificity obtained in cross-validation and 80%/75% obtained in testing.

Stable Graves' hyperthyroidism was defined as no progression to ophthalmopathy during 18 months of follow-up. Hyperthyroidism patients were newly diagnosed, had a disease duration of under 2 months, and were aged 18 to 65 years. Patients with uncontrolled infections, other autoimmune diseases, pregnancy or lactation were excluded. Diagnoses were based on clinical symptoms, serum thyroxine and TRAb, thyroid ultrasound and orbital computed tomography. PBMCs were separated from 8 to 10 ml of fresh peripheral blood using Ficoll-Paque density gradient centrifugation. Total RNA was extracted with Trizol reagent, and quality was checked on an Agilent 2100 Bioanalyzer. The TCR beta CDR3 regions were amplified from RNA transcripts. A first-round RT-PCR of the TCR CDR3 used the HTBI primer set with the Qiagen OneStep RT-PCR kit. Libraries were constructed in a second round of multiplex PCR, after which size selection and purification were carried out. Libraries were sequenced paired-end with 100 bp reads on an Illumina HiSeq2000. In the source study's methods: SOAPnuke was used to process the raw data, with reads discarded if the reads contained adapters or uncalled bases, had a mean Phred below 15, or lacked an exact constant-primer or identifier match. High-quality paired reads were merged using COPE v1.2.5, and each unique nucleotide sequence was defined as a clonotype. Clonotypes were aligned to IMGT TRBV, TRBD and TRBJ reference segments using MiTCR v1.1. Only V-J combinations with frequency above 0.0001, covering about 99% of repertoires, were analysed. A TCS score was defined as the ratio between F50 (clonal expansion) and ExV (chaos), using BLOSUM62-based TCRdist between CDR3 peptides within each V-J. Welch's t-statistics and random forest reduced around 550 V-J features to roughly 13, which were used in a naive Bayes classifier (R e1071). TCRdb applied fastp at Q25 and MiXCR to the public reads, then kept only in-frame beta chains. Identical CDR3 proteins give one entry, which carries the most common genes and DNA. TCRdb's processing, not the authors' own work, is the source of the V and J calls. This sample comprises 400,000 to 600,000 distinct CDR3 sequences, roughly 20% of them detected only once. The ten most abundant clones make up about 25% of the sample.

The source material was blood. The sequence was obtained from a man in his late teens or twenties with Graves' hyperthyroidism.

DNA sequence: TGTGCCAGCAGTGGAGACGACAGGAGACCGAACACCGGGGAGCTGTTTTTT. Translated, it reads CASSGDDRRPNTGELFF. The chain is made from TRBV6-1 and TRBJ2-2, with TRBD1 tentatively as D gene (6 bases match). The CDR3, from cysteine to phenylalanine, totals 17 residues. Only the CDR3 DNA stays, 51 bases, in frame from base 1. CDR1 and CDR2 are read off the germline V gene as MNHNS and SASEGT. Trimming removed 4 bases from V and 0 bases from J, leaving 15 bases between the germline ends.